The source of this T cell receptor (beta chain) is a study of Tregs in tolerant kidney transplant recipients. Remarks on this clone: What it binds is not known.

In germline, CDR1 is MDHEN, CDR2 SYDVKM. V lost 3 bases, J lost 2 bases, and 5 bases lay in between. The CDR3 contains 12 residues. Recipients received nonmyeloablative bone marrow transplants from related graft donors, with transient mixed chimerism. CD4+CD25+CD127- Tregs, CD4+CD25- non-Tregs, CD4 and CD8 cells were sorted. Some clones are missing from TCRdb's copy, which holds only in-frame ones; the method was immunoSEQ multiplex PCR. This sample has about 50,000 clones, with about 92% found just once. Study-wide findings and caveats: Some patients' samples used different primers over time, so nucleotide sequences weren't comparable.

Source: CD8+ T cells from blood (PBMCs), taken 12 months after the transplant. This TCR was recovered from a human patient who received a combined kidney and bone marrow transplant. Certain T cells may be donor cells from the graft. The rearrangement uses TRBV28 and TRBJ2-7, with a possible D match to TRBD2 (5 bases). In DNA form, the CDR3 reads TGTGCCAGCAGTTTGACTACCTACGAGCAGTACTTC. This codes for CASSLTTYEQYF. Supplemented by reference TRBV28 and TRBJ2-7, the full variable domain reads DVKVTQSSRYLVKRTGEKVFLECVQDMDHENMFWYRQDPGLGLRLIYFSYDVKMKEKGDIPEGYSVSREKKERFSLILESASTNQTSMYLCASSLTTYEQYFGPGTRLTVT.